Listed below are T cell receptor beta chains from one sample, sequenced in a study of Graves' ophthalmopathy and Graves' hyperthyroidism. One entry per CDR3 protein results from TCRdb running MiXCR on the multiplex PCR reads. Altogether 900,000 to 1,200,000 distinct CDR3 sequences are present, 35% to 40% being singletons, with the ten largest covering around 10%. Sequencing used peripheral blood or thyroid tissue (not recorded which). These receptor sequences come from an adult man with Graves' hyperthyroidism. Both conserved end residues are part of each CDR3. Each record gives: clone size, J gene, V gene, D gene, CDR3 protein, CDR3 DNA. A D gene is named only where the DNA matches it firmly. Clone size appears in some rows only: once, few, many, or a class for an expanded clone.

many	TRBJ2-7	TRBV12-3/TRBV12-4	.	CASSRPPYYEQYF	TGTGCCAGCTCACGACCCCCCTACTACGAGCAGTACTTC
once	TRBJ2-7	TRBV12-3/TRBV12-4	TRBD2	CASGKLAGVDEQYF	TGTGCCAGCGGAAAGCTAGCGGGAGTAGACGAGCAGTACTTC
.	TRBJ1-2	TRBV6-6	TRBD1	CASSLGTGRSINYGYTF	TGTGCCAGCAGTCTTGGGACAGGTCGATCGATTAACTATGGCTACACCTTC
.	TRBJ2-5	TRBV29-1	.	CSSPELARAQYF	TGCAGCAGTCCTGAGTTGGCGAGGGCCCAGTACTTC
many	TRBJ2-7	TRBV7-6	TRBD1	CASSSKDRGHEQYF	TGTGCCAGCAGCTCGAAGGACAGGGGTCACGAGCAGTACTTC
many	TRBJ2-5	TRBV10-3	.	CAISEEEETQYF	TGTGCCATCAGTGAGGAAGAAGAGACCCAGTACTTC
.	TRBJ1-1	TRBV27	.	CASSWSPNTEAFF	TGTGCCAGCAGTTGGAGCCCGAACACTGAAGCTTTCTTT
few	TRBJ2-5	TRBV5-1	.	CASSPLRAQETQYF	TGCGCCAGCAGCCCACTTCGGGCACAAGAGACCCAGTACTTC
.	TRBJ2-6	TRBV5-1	.	CASSLVPQARSGANVLTF	TGCGCCAGCAGCTTGGTTCCCCAAGCTAGGTCTGGGGCCAACGTCCTGACTTTC
many	TRBJ1-6	TRBV5-1	TRBD1	CASSPTTGNAITSPLHF	TGCGCCAGCAGCCCGACGACAGGGAACGCGATTACTTCACCCCTCCACTTT
.	TRBJ1-6	TRBV29-1	.	CSVAQSRDSPLHF	TGCAGCGTAGCACAGAGTCGTGATTCACCCCTCCACTTT
.	TRBJ1-1	TRBV19	.	CASKRDRLAAEAFF	TGTGCCAGCAAGAGAGACAGGTTGGCGGCTGAAGCTTTCTTT
.	TRBJ2-7	TRBV10-3	.	CASSLERGWESYEQYF	TGTGCCAGCAGCCTTGAGAGGGGATGGGAGTCCTACGAGCAGTACTTC
.	TRBJ2-5	TRBV20-1	.	CSAREAQYF	TGCAGTGCTAGAGAGGCCCAGTACTTC
few	TRBJ2-2	TRBV11-2	.	CASSLNDFGNTGELFF	TGTGCCAGCAGCTTAAACGACTTCGGGAACACCGGGGAGCTGTTTTTT
once	TRBJ1-2	TRBV15	TRBD1	CATSRDSDQGASNYGYTF	TGTGCCACCAGCAGAGATAGTGATCAGGGGGCGTCCAACTATGGCTACACCTTC
.	TRBJ1-1	TRBV20-1	.	CSGTEGRDAEAFF	TGCAGTGGTACGGAAGGCAGGGATGCTGAAGCTTTCTTT
.	TRBJ1-3	TRBV7-3	TRBD1	CASSLYRGSSGNTIYF	TGTGCCAGCAGCTTATACAGGGGCTCCTCTGGAAACACCATATATTTT
many	TRBJ1-3	TRBV7-9	TRBD1	CASRPTTGTGNTIYF	TGTGCCAGCAGACCTACGACAGGGACTGGAAACACCATATATTTT
many	TRBJ1-5	TRBV20-1	.	CSASSMGGQPQHF	TGCAGTGCTAGCTCAATGGGGGGCCAGCCCCAGCATTTT
many	TRBJ2-7	TRBV12-3/TRBV12-4	TRBD1	CASSRDSSYEQYF	TGTGCCAGCAGCAGGGACAGCTCCTACGAGCAGTACTTC
.	TRBJ2-7	TRBV25-1	.	CASSARDGYEQYF	TGTGCCAGCAGTGCCCGGGATGGCTACGAGCAGTACTTC
many	TRBJ2-7	TRBV29-1	.	CSVGRAGAYEQYF	TGCAGCGTGGGGAGGGCAGGGGCCTACGAGCAGTACTTC
few	TRBJ2-2	TRBV12-3/TRBV12-4	TRBD2	CASSQLAGGDTGELFF	TGTGCCAGCAGCCAACTAGCGGGAGGTGACACCGGGGAGCTGTTTTTT
few	TRBJ2-2	TRBV4-1	TRBD1	CASSQIRDRGFGELFF	TGCGCCAGCAGCCAAATCAGGGACAGGGGCTTCGGGGAGCTGTTTTTT
once	TRBJ2-5	TRBV29-1	TRBD2	CSVGGGGSLRTQYF	TGCAGCGTAGGTGGCGGGGGGTCCCTCAGGACCCAGTACTTC
.	TRBJ2-7	TRBV7-9	.	CASTSQGGTVYEQYF	TGTGCCAGCACCTCCCAGGGGGGGACCGTCTACGAGCAGTACTTC
.	TRBJ2-7	TRBV29-1	TRBD1	CSVGADRVEQYF	TGCAGCGTTGGTGCCGACAGGGTCGAGCAGTACTTC
.	TRBJ2-7	TRBV6-5	.	CASSYSMDGYEQYF	TGTGCCAGCAGTTACTCCATGGACGGGTACGAGCAGTACTTC
medium-sized	TRBJ1-1	TRBV24-1	.	CATRGRMNTEAFF	TGTGCCACCCGGGGACGGATGAACACTGAAGCTTTCTTT
many	TRBJ1-1	TRBV20-1	.	CSAREGRAFF	TGCAGTGCTAGAGAAGGAAGGGCTTTCTTT
few	TRBJ1-2	TRBV4-1	.	CASSHRSYGYTF	TGCGCCAGCAGCCACCGGAGCTATGGCTACACCTTC
many	TRBJ2-5	TRBV6-5	TRBD1	CASSGTVHDQETQYF	TGTGCCAGCAGTGGGACAGTCCACGACCAAGAGACCCAGTACTTC
.	TRBJ2-5	TRBV12-3/TRBV12-4	.	CASSFRGGEETQYF	TGTGCCAGCAGTTTCCGCGGGGGCGAGGAGACCCAGTACTTC
.	TRBJ1-3	TRBV25-1	.	CASSEWASGYTIYF	TGTGCCAGCAGTGAATGGGCTAGCGGGTACACCATATATTTT
.	TRBJ1-5	TRBV5-1	.	CASSDVGREQPQHF	TGCGCCAGCAGCGATGTCGGACGGGAACAGCCCCAGCATTTT
.	TRBJ1-5	TRBV14	.	CASSQEGTRTGPQHF	TGTGCCAGCAGCCAAGAAGGCACCCGGACGGGGCCCCAGCATTTT
many	TRBJ2-7	TRBV12-3/TRBV12-4	.	CASSWGSGSSYEQYF	TGTGCCAGCAGCTGGGGCTCCGGGAGCTCCTACGAGCAGTACTTC
many	TRBJ1-2	TRBV15	.	CATSGRGTVGGYTF	TGTGCCACCAGCGGCAGGGGAACTGTGGGGGGCTACACCTTC
few	TRBJ2-3	TRBV7-8	.	CASTLGTSKNTDTQYF	TGTGCCAGCACCCTAGGTACTAGCAAAAACACAGATACGCAGTATTTT
.	TRBJ2-5	TRBV6-5	TRBD2	CASSGLAGVGETQYF	TGTGCCAGCAGTGGACTAGCGGGAGTGGGAGAGACCCAGTACTTC
.	TRBJ2-7	TRBV10-2	TRBD1	CARPGGQGAYEQYF	TGCGCCCGCCCGGGGGGACAGGGGGCCTACGAGCAGTACTTC
.	TRBJ2-5	TRBV10-3	.	CASSPGGREETQCF	TGTGCCAGCAGTCCCGGCGGTAGGGAAGAGACCCAGTGCTTC
.	TRBJ2-7	TRBV9	.	CASSRGGAGSYEQYF	TGTGCCAGCAGCCGTGGCGGGGCGGGCTCCTACGAGCAGTACTTC
.	TRBJ1-2	TRBV2	TRBD1	CASKLVQGAGYGYTF	TGTGCCAGCAAATTGGTACAGGGGGCGGGCTATGGCTACACCTTC
.	TRBJ2-5	TRBV11-2	.	CASSLRDQYF	TGTGCCAGCAGCCTACGGGACCAGTACTTC
many	TRBJ1-4	TRBV29-1	TRBD1	CSVQDRENEKLFF	TGCAGCGTTCAGGACAGGGAGAATGAAAAACTGTTTTTT
many	TRBJ1-2	TRBV20-1	TRBD1	CSASWDRSSPYGYTF	TGCAGTGCTTCCTGGGACAGATCCTCTCCCTATGGCTACACCTTC
many	TRBJ2-7	TRBV7-9	TRBD1	CASSSAVGDRTFYEQYF	TGTGCCAGCAGCTCGGCGGTAGGGGACAGAACCTTCTACGAGCAGTACTTC
many	TRBJ2-7	TRBV7-9	.	CASRGIGDEQYF	TGTGCCAGCCGTGGGATAGGGGACGAGCAGTACTTC
.	TRBJ1-3	TRBV12-3/TRBV12-4	TRBD1	CASSFGQVHSGNTIYF	TGTGCCAGCAGTTTCGGACAGGTCCACTCTGGAAACACCATATATTTT
many	TRBJ2-5	TRBV19	TRBD2	CASSIFYGGTLAGGEPGAQYF	TGTGCCAGTAGTATTTTCTACGGAGGGACCTTAGCGGGAGGGGAACCCGGGGCCCAGTACTTC